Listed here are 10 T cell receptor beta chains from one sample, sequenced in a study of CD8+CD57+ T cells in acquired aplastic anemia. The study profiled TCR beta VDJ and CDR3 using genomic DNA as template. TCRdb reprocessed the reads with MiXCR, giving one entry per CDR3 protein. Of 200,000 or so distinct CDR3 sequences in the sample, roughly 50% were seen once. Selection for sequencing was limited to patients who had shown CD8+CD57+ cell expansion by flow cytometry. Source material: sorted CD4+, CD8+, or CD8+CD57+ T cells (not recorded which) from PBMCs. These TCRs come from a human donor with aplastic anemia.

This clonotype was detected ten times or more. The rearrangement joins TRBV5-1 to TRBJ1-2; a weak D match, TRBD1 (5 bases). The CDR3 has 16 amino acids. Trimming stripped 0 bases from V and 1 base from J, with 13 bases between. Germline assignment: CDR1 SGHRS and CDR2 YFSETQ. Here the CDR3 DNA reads TGCGCCAGCAGCTTGGATCGGGGACCCTATAACTATGGCTACACCTTC. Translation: CASSLDRGPYNYGYTF.

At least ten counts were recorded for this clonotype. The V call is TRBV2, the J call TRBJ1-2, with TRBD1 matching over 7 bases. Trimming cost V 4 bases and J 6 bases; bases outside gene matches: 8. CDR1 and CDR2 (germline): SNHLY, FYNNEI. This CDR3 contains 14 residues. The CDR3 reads CASSGWDSNDGYTF. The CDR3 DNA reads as TGTGCCAGCAGTGGATGGGACAGCAACGATGGCTACACCTTC.

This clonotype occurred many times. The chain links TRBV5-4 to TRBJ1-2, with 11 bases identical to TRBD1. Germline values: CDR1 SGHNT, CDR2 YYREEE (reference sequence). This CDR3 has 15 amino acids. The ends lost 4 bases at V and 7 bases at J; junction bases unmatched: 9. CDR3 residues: CASSLGTGGSGGYTF. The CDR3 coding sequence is TGTGCCAGCAGCCTCGGGACAGGGGGATCGGGTGGCTACACCTTC.

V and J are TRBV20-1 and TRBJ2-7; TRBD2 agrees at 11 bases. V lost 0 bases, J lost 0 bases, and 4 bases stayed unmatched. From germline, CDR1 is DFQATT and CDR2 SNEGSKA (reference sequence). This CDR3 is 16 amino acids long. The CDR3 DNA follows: TGCAGTGCTAGAGATCGACTAGCGGGGTACTCCTACGAGCAGTACTTC. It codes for CSARDRLAGYSYEQYF.

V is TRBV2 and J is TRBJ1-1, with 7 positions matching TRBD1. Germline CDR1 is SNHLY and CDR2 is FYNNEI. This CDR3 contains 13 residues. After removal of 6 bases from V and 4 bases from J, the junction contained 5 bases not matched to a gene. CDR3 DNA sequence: TGTGCCAGCAGGCTACAGGGGAGCACTGAAGCTTTCTTT. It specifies CASRLQGSTEAFF.

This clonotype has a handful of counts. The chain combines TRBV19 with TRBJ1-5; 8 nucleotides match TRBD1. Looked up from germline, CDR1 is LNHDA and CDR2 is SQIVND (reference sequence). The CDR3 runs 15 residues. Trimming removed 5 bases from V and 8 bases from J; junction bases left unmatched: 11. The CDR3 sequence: CASSYRRTGWEPQHF. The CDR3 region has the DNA TGTGCCAGTAGTTACAGACGGACAGGGTGGGAGCCCCAGCATTTT.

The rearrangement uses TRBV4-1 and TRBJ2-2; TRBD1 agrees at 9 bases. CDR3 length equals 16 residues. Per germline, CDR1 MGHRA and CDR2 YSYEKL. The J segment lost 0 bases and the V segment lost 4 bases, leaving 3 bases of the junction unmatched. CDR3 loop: CASSRGQGPNTGELFF. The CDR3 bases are TGCGCCAGCAGCCGTGGACAGGGGCCGAACACCGGGGAGCTGTTTTTT.

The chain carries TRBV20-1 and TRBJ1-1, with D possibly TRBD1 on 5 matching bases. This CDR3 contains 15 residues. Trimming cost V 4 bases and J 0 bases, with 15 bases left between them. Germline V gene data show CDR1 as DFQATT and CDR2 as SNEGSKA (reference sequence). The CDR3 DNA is TGCAGTGCTATCCCATCCGGGGGGATGAACACTGAAGCTTTCTTT. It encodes CSAIPSGGMNTEAFF.

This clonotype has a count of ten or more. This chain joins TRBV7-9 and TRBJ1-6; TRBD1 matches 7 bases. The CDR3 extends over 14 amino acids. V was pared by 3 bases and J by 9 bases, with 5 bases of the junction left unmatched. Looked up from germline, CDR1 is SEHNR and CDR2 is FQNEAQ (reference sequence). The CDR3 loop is CASSFRGEGSPLHF. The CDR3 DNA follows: TGTGCCAGCAGCTTCAGGGGGGAGGGTTCACCCCTCCACTTT.

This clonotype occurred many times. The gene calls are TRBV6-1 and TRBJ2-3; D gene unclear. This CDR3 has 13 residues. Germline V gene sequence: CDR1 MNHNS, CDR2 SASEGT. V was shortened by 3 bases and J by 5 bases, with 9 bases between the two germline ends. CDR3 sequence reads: CASSEGFEDTQYF. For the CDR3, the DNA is TGTGCCAGCAGTGAGGGGTTTGAAGATACGCAGTATTTT.